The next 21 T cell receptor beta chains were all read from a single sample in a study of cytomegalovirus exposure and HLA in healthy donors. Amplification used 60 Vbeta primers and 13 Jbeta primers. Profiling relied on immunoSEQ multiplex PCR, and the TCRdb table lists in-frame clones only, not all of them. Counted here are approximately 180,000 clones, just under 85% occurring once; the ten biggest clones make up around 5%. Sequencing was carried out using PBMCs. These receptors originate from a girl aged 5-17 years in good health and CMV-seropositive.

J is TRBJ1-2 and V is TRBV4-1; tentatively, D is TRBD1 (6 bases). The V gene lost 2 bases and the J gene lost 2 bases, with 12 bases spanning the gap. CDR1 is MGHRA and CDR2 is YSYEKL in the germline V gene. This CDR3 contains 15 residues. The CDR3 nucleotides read TGCGCCAGCAGCCAATTATACAGGGAAAACTATGGCTACACCTTC. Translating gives CASSQLYRENYGYTF.

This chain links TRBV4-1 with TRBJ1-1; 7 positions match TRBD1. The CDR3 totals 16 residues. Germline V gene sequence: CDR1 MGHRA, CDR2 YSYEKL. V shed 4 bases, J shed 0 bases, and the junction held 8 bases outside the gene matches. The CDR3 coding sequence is TGCGCCAGCAGCCCAGTACCCGGGACAGTGAACACTGAAGCTTTCTTT. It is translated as CASSPVPGTVNTEAFF.

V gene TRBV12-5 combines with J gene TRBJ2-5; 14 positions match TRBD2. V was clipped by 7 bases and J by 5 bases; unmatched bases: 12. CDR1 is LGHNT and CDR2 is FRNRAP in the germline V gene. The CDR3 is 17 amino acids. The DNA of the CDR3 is TGTGCTAGTGAGCGGCCAACGGGACTAGCGGGGGCTGAGACCCAGTACTTC. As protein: CASERPTGLAGAETQYF. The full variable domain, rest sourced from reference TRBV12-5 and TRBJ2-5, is DARVTQTPRHKVTEMGQEVTMRCQPILGHNTVFWYRQTMMQGLELLAYFRNRAPLDDSGMPKDRFSAEMPDATLATLKIQPSEPRDSAVYFCASERPTGLAGAETQYFGPGTRLLVL.

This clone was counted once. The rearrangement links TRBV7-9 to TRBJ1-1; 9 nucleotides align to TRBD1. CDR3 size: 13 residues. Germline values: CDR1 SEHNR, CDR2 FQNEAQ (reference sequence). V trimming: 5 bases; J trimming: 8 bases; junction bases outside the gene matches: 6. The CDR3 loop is CASSPRQGGEAFF. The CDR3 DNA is TGTGCCAGCAGCCCAAGACAGGGGGGCGAAGCTTTCTTT.

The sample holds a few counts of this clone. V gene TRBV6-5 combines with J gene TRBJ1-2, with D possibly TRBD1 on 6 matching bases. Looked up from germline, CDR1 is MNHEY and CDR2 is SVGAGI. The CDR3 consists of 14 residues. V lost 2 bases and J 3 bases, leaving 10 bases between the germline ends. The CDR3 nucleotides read TGTGCCAGCAGTTACGCCTCAGGGGACTATGGCTACACCTTC. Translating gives CASSYASGDYGYTF.

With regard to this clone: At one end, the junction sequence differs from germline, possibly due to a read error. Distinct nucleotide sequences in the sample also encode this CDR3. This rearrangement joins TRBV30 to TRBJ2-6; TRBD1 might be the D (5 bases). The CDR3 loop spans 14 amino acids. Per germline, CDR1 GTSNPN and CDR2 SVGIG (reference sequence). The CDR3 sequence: CAWSAGSGANVLTF. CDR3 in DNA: TGTGCCTGGAGTGCAGGGTCTGGGGCCAACGTCCTGACCTTC.

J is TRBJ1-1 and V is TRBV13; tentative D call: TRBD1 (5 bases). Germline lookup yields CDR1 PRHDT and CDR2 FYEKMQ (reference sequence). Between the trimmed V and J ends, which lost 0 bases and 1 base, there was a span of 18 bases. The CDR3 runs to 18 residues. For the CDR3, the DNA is TGTGCCAGCAGCTTAGGCCGGGGCATCAGGAGGGCGAACACTGAAGCTTTCTTT. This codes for CASSLGRGIRRANTEAFF.

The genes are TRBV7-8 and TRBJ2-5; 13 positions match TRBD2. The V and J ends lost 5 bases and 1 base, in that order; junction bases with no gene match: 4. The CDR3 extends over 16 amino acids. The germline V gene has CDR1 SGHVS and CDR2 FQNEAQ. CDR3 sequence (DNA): TGTGCCAGCAGCACCCGACTAGCGGGGGGCCAAGAGACCCAGTACTTC. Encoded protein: CASSTRLAGGQETQYF. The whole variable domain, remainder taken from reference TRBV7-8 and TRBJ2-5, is GAGVSQSPRYKVAKRGQDVALRCDPISGHVSLFWYQQALGQGPEFLTYFQNEAQLDKSGLPSDRFFAERPEGSVSTLKIQRTQQEDSAVYLCASSTRLAGGQETQYFGPGTRLLVL.

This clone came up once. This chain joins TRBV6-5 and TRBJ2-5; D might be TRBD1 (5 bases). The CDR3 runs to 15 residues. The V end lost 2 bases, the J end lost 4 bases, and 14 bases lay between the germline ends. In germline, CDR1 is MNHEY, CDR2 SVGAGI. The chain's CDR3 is CASSYNGASRETQYF. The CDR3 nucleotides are TGTGCCAGCAGTTACAATGGGGCTTCCCGAGAGACCCAGTACTTC.

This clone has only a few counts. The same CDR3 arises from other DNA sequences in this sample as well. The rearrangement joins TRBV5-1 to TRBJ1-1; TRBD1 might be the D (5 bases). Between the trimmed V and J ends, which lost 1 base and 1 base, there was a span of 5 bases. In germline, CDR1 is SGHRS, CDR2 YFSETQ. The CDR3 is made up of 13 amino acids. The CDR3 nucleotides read TGCGCCAGCAGCTTGCAGGGGAACACTGAAGCTTTCTTT. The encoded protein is CASSLQGNTEAFF. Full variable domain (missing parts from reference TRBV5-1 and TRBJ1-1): KAGVTQTPRYLIKTRGQQVTLSCSPISGHRSVSWYQQTPGQGLQFLFEYFSETQRNKGNFPGRFSGRQFSNSRSEMNVSTLELGDSALYLCASSLQGNTEAFFGQGTRLTVV.

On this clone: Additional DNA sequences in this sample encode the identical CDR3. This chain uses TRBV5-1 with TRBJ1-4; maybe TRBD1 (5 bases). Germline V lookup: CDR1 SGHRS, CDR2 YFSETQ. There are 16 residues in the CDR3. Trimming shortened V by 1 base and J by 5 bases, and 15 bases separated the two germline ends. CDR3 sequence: CASSLIQGGGNEKLFF. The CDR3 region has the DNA TGCGCCAGCAGCTTGATCCAGGGAGGTGGAAATGAAAAACTGTTTTTT. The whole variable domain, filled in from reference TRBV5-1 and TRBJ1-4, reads KAGVTQTPRYLIKTRGQQVTLSCSPISGHRSVSWYQQTPGQGLQFLFEYFSETQRNKGNFPGRFSGRQFSNSRSEMNVSTLELGDSALYLCASSLIQGGGNEKLFFGSGTQLSVL.

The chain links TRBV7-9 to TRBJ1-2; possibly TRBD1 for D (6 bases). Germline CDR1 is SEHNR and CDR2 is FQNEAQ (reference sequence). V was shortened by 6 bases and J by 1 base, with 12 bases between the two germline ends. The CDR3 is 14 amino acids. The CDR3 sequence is CASSPDRFNYGYTF. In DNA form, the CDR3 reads TGTGCCAGCAGTCCCGACAGGTTTAACTATGGCTACACCTTC.

For the CDR3, the DNA is TGTGCCAGCAGTTCCGACAGGGGTGTGATCTACGAGCAGTACTTC. Translated, it gives CASSSDRGVIYEQYF. The chain is built from TRBV7-9 and TRBJ2-7; 8 positions agree with TRBD1. CDR1 and CDR2 from the germline V gene are SEHNR and FQNEAQ (reference sequence). The trim removed 6 bases at V and 3 bases at J, leaving 10 bases unmatched. This CDR3 is built from 15 residues.

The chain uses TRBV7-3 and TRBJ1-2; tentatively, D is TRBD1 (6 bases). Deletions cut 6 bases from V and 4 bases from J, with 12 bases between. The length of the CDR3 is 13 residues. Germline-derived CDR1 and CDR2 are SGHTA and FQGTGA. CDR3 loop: CASSRGTSYGYTF. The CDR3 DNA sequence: TGTGCCAGCAGTAGAGGGACAAGCTATGGCTACACCTTC.

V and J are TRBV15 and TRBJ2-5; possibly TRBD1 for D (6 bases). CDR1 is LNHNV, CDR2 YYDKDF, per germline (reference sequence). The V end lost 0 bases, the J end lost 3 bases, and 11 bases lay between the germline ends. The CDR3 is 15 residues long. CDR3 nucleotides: TGTGCCACCAGCAGAGAACCTGGGGGCGAAGAGACCCAGTACTTC. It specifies CATSREPGGEETQYF. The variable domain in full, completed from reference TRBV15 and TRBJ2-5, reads DAMVIQNPRYQVTQFGKPVTLSCSQTLNHNVMYWYQQKSSQAPKLLFHYYDKDFNNEADTPDNFQSRRPNTSFCFLDIRSPGLGDTAMYLCATSREPGGEETQYFGPGTRLLVL.

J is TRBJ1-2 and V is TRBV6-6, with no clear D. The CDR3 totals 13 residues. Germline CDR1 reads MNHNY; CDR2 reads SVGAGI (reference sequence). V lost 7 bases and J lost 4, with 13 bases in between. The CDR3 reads CASTPDIFYGYTF. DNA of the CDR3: TGTGCCAGCACCCCCGACATTTTCTATGGCTACACCTTC.

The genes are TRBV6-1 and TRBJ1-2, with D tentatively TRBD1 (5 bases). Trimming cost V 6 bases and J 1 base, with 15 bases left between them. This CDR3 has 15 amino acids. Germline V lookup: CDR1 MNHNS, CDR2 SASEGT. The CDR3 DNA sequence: TGTGCCAGCAGCGGAGGGGCAGTGATTAACTATGGCTACACCTTC. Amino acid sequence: CASSGGAVINYGYTF.

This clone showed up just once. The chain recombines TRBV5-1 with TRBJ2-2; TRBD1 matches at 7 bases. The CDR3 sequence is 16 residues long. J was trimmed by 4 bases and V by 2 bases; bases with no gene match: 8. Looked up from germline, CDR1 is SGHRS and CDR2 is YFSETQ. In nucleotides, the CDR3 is TGCGCCAGCAGCTTTAATAAGGGACAGAGCACCGGGGAGCTGTTTTTT. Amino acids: CASSFNKGQSTGELFF.

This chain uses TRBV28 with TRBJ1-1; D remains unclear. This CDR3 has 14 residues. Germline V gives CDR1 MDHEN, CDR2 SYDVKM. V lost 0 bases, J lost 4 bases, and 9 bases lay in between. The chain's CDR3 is CASSLWVGGTEAFF. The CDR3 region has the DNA TGTGCCAGCAGTTTATGGGTAGGAGGCACTGAAGCTTTCTTT.

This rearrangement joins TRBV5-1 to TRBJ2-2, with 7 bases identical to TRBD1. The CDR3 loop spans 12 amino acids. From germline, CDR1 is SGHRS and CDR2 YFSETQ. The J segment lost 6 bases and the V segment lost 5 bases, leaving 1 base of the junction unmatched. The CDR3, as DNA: TGCGCCAGCAGTACAGGGGCCGGGGAGCTGTTTTTT. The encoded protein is CASSTGAGELFF.

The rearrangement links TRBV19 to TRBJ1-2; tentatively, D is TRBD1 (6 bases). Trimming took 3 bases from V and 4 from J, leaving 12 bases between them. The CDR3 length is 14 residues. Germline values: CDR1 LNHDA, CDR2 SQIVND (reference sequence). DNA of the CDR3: TGTGCCAGTAGTATCAGGCAGGGGAGCTATGGCTACACCTTC. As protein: CASSIRQGSYGYTF.